This TCR beta chain was obtained from a study of blood T cell repertoires in COVID-19. The wider study: Samples taken during acute and convalescent COVID-19 were collected in the United States, Italy and Spain. T cells, B-cell-depleted T cells, or PBMCs provided the cDNA or gDNA that served as material.

This table comes from immunoSEQ multiplex PCR, and its TCRdb copy is limited to in-frame clones, with some not included. The table records hundreds of thousands of clones, around nine tenths of them present only once. There are 16 residues in the CDR3. CDR1 and CDR2 from the germline V gene are SGHNT and YENEEA. Trimming removed 5 bases from V and 0 bases from J; junction bases left unmatched: 7. Participant ages covered about 18 to 95 years across 24 US areas. Self-reported history from a screening survey and questionnaire set each donor's cohort. V and J are TRBV11-3 and TRBJ2-1, with 7 bases that match TRBD1. This TCR came from a woman aged 45 to 65 who had recovered from COVID-19. The sample taken for sequencing was PBMCs or T cells enriched from blood (not recorded which). The CDR3: CASSPGTALSYNEQFF. In nucleotides, the CDR3 is TGTGCCAGCAGCCCGGGGACAGCGCTCTCCTACAATGAGCAGTTCTTC.